The next 11 T cell receptor beta chains were all read from a single sample in a study of shared clonotypes between healthy human individuals. The protocol was immunoSEQ multiplex PCR, while the TCRdb copy is restricted to in-frame clones and leaves out a portion. The table shows about 980,000 clones, with approximately 80% occurring only once. The sequenced material came from memory CD4+ T cells sorted from blood. The sample's subset: CD45RA-negative fraction. These TCRs come from a man in his late teens or twenties in good health.

The chain is built from TRBV7-8 and TRBJ2-7, with TRBD2 identical over 15 bases. V lost 5 bases, J lost 4 bases, and 3 bases stayed unmatched. This CDR3 has 15 residues. In germline, CDR1 is SGHVS, CDR2 FQNEAQ. The CDR3: CASSQGLAGGYEQYF. CDR3 in DNA: TGTGCCAGCAGCCAGGGACTAGCGGGAGGTTACGAGCAGTACTTC.

The rearrangement uses TRBV7-9 and TRBJ1-4; 8 bases agree with TRBD1. V trimming: 6 bases; J trimming: 8 bases; junction bases outside the gene matches: 8. CDR1 SEHNR and CDR2 FQNEAQ come from the germline V gene (reference sequence). The CDR3 is made up of 14 amino acids. Here the CDR3 reads CASSSRGREEKLFF. In DNA, the CDR3 is TGTGCCAGCAGTTCCAGGGGGCGAGAGGAAAAACTGTTTTTT.

This chain connects TRBV7-9 to TRBJ1-6, with D maybe TRBD1 (6 bases). This CDR3 region has 14 residues. Trimming left V 5 bases short and J 9 bases short, with 14 bases between. Germline-derived CDR1 and CDR2 are SEHNR and FQNEAQ (reference sequence). The CDR3 region is CASSATGLGSPLHF. DNA for the CDR3: TGTGCCAGCAGCGCAACAGGGTTGGGTTCACCCCTCCACTTT.

This chain connects TRBV19 to TRBJ1-1; possibly TRBD1 for D (5 bases). In germline, CDR1 is LNHDA, CDR2 SQIVND (reference sequence). This CDR3 region has 14 residues. The germline V and J ends were trimmed by 5 bases and 2 bases, with 12 bases remaining between them. Here the CDR3 DNA reads TGTGCCAGTAGTTGGGGGACGGGAAACACTGAAGCTTTCTTT. Protein sequence: CASSWGTGNTEAFF.

The chain uses TRBV19 and TRBJ1-5, with D unresolved. The CDR3 totals 16 residues. Trimming left V 0 bases short and J 0 bases short, with 9 bases between. From germline, CDR1 is LNHDA and CDR2 SQIVND (reference sequence). In DNA, the CDR3 is TGTGCCAGTAGTATAGAAGGGCATCTTAGCAATCAGCCCCAGCATTTT. Translated, it gives CASSIEGHLSNQPQHF.

The V gene is TRBV27, the J gene TRBJ1-1, with TRBD1 matching over 7 bases. CDR3 length: 16 amino acids. After removal of 1 base from V and 2 bases from J, the junction contained 7 bases not matched to a gene. Germline V gene data show CDR1 as MNHEY and CDR2 as SMNVEV (reference sequence). DNA of the CDR3: TGTGCCAGCAGTTTATGGGGATGGGACAGAAACACTGAAGCTTTCTTT. It yields the protein CASSLWGWDRNTEAFF.

A note on this clone: At the DNA level, this CDR3 is encoded by other sequences in the same sample as well. V and J are TRBV5-1 and TRBJ2-5; a possible D gene is TRBD1 (5 bases). This CDR3 is 15 amino acids long. V dropped 0 bases and J dropped 2 bases, with 11 bases sitting between them. Germline lookup yields CDR1 SGHRS and CDR2 YFSETQ. CDR3 residues: CASSLDRGRQETQYF. In DNA form, the CDR3 reads TGCGCCAGCAGCTTGGATAGGGGCCGGCAAGAGACCCAGTACTTC.

This rearrangement joins TRBV11-1 to TRBJ2-1, with D unresolved. The germline gives CDR1 SGHAT, CDR2 FQDESV (reference sequence). The CDR3 sequence is 16 residues long. V lost 1 base and J lost 2, with 12 bases in between. The CDR3 DNA reads TGTGCCAGCAGCTTAGGACTTCTACTCACCTACAATGAGCAGTTCTTC. Translated: CASSLGLLLTYNEQFF. Complete variable domain (other parts from reference TRBV11-1 and TRBJ2-1): EAEVAQSPRYKITEKSQAVAFWCDPISGHATLYWYRQILGQGPELLVQFQDESVVDDSQLPKDRFSAERLKGVDSTLKIQPAELGDSAMYLCASSLGLLLTYNEQFFGPGTRLTVL.

This chain uses TRBV25-1 with TRBJ2-3, with TRBD1 as a possible D gene (6 bases). Trimming removed 1 base from V and 2 bases from J, with 16 bases in between. Per germline, CDR1 MGHDK and CDR2 SYGVNS. This CDR3 contains 17 residues. The chain's CDR3 is CASSESPGQRNTDTQYF. DNA for the CDR3: TGTGCCAGCAGTGAATCTCCGGGACAACGGAACACAGATACGCAGTATTTT.

The chain uses TRBV11-2 and TRBJ2-5; TRBD2 matches at 11 bases. This CDR3 spans 16 amino acids. Trimming at V came to 1 base and at J to 9 bases, leaving 10 bases not matched to a gene. The germline gives CDR1 SGHAT, CDR2 FQNNGV. CDR3 loop: CASSLVGLAGGSSQYF. DNA for the CDR3: TGTGCCAGCAGCTTAGTAGGGCTAGCGGGGGGCTCATCCCAGTACTTC.

The chain links TRBV9 to TRBJ1-3; unclear D gene. CDR3 length: 16 amino acids. Germline assignment: CDR1 SGDLS and CDR2 YYNGEE. Trimming took off 0 bases at V and 0 bases at J, with 10 bases between the two ends. This CDR3 is CASSVVDSDSGNTIYF. CDR3 bases: TGTGCCAGCAGCGTAGTCGACTCCGACTCTGGAAACACCATATATTTT. The entire variable domain, with the rest obtained from reference TRBV9 and TRBJ1-3, is as follows: DSGVTQTPKHLITATGQRVTLRCSPRSGDLSVYWYQQSLDQGLQFLIQYYNGEERAKGNILERFSAQQFPDLHSELNLSSLELGDSALYFCASSVVDSDSGNTIYFGEGSWLTVV.